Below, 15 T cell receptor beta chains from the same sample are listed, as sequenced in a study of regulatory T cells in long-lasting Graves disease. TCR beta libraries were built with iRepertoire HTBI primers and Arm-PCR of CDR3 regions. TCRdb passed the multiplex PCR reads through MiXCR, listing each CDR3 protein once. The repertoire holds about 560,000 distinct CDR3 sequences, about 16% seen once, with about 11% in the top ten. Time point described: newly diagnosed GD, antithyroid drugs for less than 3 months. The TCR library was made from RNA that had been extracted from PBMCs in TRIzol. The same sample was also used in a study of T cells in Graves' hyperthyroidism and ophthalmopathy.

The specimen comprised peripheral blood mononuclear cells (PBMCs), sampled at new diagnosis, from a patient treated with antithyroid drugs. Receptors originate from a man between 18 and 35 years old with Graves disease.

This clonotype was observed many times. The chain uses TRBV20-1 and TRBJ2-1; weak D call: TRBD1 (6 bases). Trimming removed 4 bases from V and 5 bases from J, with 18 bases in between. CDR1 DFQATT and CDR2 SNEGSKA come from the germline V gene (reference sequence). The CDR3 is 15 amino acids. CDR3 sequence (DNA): TGCAGTGCTATTCCGACAGGAAGGCCTAACAATGAGCAGTTCTTC. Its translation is CSAIPTGRPNNEQFF.

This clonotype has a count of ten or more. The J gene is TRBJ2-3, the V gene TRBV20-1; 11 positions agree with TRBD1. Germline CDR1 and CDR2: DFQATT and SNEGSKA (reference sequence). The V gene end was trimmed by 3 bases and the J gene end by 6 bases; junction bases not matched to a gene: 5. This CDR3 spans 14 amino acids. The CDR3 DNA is TGCAGTGCTAGCCGGACAGGGGGCGGCGATACGCAGTATTTT. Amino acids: CSASRTGGGDTQYF.

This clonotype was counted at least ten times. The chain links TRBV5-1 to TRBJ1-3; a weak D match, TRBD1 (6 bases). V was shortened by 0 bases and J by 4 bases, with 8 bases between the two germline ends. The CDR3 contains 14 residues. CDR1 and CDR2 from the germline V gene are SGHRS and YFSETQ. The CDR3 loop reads CASSLGTEGNTIYF. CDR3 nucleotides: TGCGCCAGCAGCTTGGGGACAGAAGGAAACACCATATATTTT.

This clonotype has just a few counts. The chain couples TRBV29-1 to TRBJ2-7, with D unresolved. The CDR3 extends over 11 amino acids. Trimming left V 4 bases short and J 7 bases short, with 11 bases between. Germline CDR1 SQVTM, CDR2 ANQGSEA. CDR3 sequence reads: CSVVENLEQYF. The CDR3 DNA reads TGCAGCGTTGTTGAGAATCTTGAGCAGTACTTC.

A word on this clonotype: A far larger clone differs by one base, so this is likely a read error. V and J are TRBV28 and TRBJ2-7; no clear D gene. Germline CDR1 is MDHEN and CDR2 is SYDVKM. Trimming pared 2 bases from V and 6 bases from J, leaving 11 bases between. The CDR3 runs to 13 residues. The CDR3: CASSLAGLGEQYF. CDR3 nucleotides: TGTGCCAGCAGTTTAGCCGGCCTGGGCGAGCAGTACTTC.

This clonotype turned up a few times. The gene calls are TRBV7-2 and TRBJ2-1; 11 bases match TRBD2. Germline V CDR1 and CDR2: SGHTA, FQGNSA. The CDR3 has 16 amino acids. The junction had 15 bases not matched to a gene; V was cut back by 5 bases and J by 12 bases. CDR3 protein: CASSGTGLAAQGSQFF. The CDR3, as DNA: TGTGCCAGCAGCGGAACGGGACTAGCGGCCCAGGGTTCGCAGTTCTTC.

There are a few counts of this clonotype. CDR3 residues: CASSVTYDRGAYEQYF. The CDR3 bases are TGTGCCAGCAGCGTTACCTACGACAGGGGTGCGTACGAGCAGTACTTC. The genes are TRBV9 and TRBJ2-7, with TRBD1 matching over 8 bases. Per the germline V gene, CDR1 is SGDLS and CDR2 is YYNGEE. The CDR3 totals 16 residues. Trimming at V came to 2 bases and at J to 4 bases, leaving 11 bases not matched to a gene.

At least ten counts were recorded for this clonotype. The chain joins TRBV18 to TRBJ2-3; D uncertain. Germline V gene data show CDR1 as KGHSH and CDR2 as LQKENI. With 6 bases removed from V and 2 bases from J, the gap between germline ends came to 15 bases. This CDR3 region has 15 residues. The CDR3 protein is CASSRQAAPTDTQYF. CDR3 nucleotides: TGTGCCAGCTCTCGCCAAGCTGCACCCACAGATACGCAGTATTTT.

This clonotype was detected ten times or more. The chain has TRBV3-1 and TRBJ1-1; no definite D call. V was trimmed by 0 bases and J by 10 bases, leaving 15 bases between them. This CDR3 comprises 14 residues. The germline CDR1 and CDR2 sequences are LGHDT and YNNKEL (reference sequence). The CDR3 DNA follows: TGTGCCAGCAGCCAAGAAGTAGGGTCCGGAGGAGCTTTCTTT. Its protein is CASSQEVGSGGAFF.

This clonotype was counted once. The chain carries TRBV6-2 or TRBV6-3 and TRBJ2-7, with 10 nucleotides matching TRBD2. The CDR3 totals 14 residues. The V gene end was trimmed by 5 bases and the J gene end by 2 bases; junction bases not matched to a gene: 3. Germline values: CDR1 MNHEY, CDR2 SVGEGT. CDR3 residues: CASSTAGGTYEQYF. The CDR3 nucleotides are TGTGCCAGCAGTACAGCGGGAGGGACCTACGAGCAGTACTTC.

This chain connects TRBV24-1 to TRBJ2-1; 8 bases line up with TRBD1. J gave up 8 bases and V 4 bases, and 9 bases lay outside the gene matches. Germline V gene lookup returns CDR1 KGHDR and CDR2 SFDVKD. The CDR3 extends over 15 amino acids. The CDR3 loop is CATSDSGQGVDEQFF. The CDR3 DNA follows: TGTGCCACCAGTGACTCCGGACAGGGTGTCGATGAGCAGTTCTTC.

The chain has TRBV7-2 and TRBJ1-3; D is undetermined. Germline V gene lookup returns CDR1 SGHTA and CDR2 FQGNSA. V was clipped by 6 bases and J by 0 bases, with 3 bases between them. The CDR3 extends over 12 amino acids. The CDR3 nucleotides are TGTGCCAGCAGGGTCTCTGGAAACACCATATATTTT. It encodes CASRVSGNTIYF.

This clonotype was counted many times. The CDR3, as DNA: TGTGCCTGGAGTGTAGCAGGGGGAAGTGAGCAGTTCTTC. This translates into CAWSVAGGSEQFF. This chain connects TRBV30 to TRBJ2-1, with 7 bases that match TRBD1. The CDR3 totals 13 residues. Looked up from germline, CDR1 is GTSNPN and CDR2 is SVGIG (reference sequence). V gave up 0 bases and J gave up 9 bases; unmatched junction bases: 5.

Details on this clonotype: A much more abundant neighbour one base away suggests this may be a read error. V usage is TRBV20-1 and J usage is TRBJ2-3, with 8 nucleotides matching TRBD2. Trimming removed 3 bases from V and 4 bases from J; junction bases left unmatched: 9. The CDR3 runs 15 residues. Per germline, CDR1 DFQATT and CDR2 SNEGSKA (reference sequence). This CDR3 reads CSASSAVTSADTQYF. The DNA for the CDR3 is TGCAGTGCTAGCTCGGCGGTGACTAGCGCAGATACGCAGTATTTT.

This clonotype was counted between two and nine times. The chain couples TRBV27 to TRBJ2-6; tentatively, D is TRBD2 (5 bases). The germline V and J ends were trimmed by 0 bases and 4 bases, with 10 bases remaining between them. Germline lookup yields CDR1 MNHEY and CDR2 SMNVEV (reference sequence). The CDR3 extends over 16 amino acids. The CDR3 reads CASSLSWGDGANVLTF. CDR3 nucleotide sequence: TGTGCCAGCAGTTTATCCTGGGGAGACGGGGCCAACGTCCTGACTTTC. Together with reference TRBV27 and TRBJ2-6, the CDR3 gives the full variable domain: EAQVTQNPRYLITVTGKKLTVTCSQNMNHEYMSWYRQDPGLGLRQIYYSMNVEVTDKGDVPEGYKVSRKEKRNFPLILESPSPNQTSLYFCASSLSWGDGANVLTFGAGSRLTVL.